The rows below give T cell receptor beta chains drawn from one sample of a study of blood T cell repertoires in COVID-19. Generated by immunoSEQ multiplex PCR, the TCRdb table keeps only in-frame clones and is missing some. The sample carries approximately 310,000 clones, about 90% recorded once. Sequences were obtained from peripheral blood. These receptors all stem from a woman aged 45-60 years who had recovered from COVID-19. Each CDR3 is given with its conserved first and last residue. The order of the fields is clone size, V gene, J gene, D gene, CDR3 DNA, CDR3 protein. A D gene is named only where the DNA matches it firmly. Clone sizes are given selectively: once, few, many, or a class where the clone is expanded.

>.|TRBV7-8|TRBJ2-1|TRBD2
TGTGCCAGCAGCTCCCGAAGGACTAGCGGGAGGGGTCATGAGCAGTTCTTC
CASSSRRTSGRGHEQFF
>.|TRBV5-1|TRBJ2-1|.
TGCGCCAGCAGCTTGGACTCGAACAGGGCAAATGAGCAGTTCTTC
CASSLDSNRANEQFF
>few|TRBV6-4|TRBJ2-1|.
TGTGCCAGCAGGACCTGGGGGCCTTGTTACAATGAGCAGTTCTTC
CASRTWGPCYNEQFF
>.|TRBV6-6|TRBJ1-4|.
TGTGCCACCCTAAACCGGGAAGATGAAAAACTGTTTTTT
CATLNREDEKLFF
>.|TRBV28|TRBJ1-4|TRBD1
TGTGCCAGCAGTAGTACCCCCCAGGGGGCAGAAAAACTGTTTTTT
CASSSTPQGAEKLFF
>.|TRBV28|TRBJ1-4|TRBD1
TGTGCCAGCAGTTTTCCGACAGGGGGTGAAAAACTGTTTTTT
CASSFPTGGEKLFF
>once|TRBV7-6|TRBJ2-2|.
TGTGCCAGCAGCCCGGCGCGCGGCCTAAACACCGGGGAGCTGTTTTTT
CASSPARGLNTGELFF
>.|TRBV28|TRBJ2-4|.
TGTGCCAGCAGTTTAGACCCCCACACACGAGGAGGGCCTTCCAAAAACATTCAGTACTTC
CASSLDPHTRGGPSKNIQYF
>few|TRBV24-1|TRBJ1-2|TRBD1
TGTGCCACCAATAGGACAGGGGGCGGCTATGGCTACACCTTC
CATNRTGGGYGYTF
>.|TRBV30|TRBJ2-3|TRBD2
TGTGCCTGGAGTCCGGGACTAGCGGGAGTGGCAGATACGCAGTATTTT
CAWSPGLAGVADTQYF
>.|TRBV18|TRBJ2-7|TRBD1
TGTGCCAGCTCACCCGGGACAGGGGGCGCATACGAGCAGTACTTC
CASSPGTGGAYEQYF
>.|TRBV27|TRBJ2-4|TRBD1
TGTGCCAGCAGGTCCTTCCAGGGGGCCTTTGCCAAAAACATTCAGTACTTC
CASRSFQGAFAKNIQYF
>.|TRBV7-2|TRBJ2-6|TRBD1
TGTGCCAGCAGACGCCGGGACAGGGCTGGGGCCAACGTCCTGACTTTC
CASRRRDRAGANVLTF
>.|TRBV4-3|TRBJ2-3|.
TGCGCCAGCAGCCAAGAATGGCAGGGTTTCTATACGCAGTATTTT
CASSQEWQGFYTQYF
>once|TRBV20-1|TRBJ1-4|.
TGCAGTGCCAGGGACATTGAAAAACTGTTTTTT
CSARDIEKLFF
>.|TRBV27|TRBJ2-1|.
TGTGCCAGCAGTTTAACCAAGACTACCTACAATGAGCAGTTCTTC
CASSLTKTTYNEQFF
>.|TRBV28|TRBJ2-5|.
TGTGCCAGCAGACCGGGACTCCAACAAGAGACCCAGTACTTC
CASRPGLQQETQYF
>.|TRBV9|TRBJ2-7|.
TGTGCCAGCGGAGGGGGCCCCTCCTACGAGCAGTACTTC
CASGGGPSYEQYF
>once|TRBV5-1|TRBJ2-7|.
TGCGCCAGCAGCTCCCAGGATTACGAGCAGTACTTC
CASSSQDYEQYF
>.|TRBV6-5|TRBJ1-2|.
TGTGCCAGCAGTTACTCAACAGCTCGCTATGGCTACACCTTC
CASSYSTARYGYTF
>.|TRBV7-2|TRBJ2-2|.
TGTGCCAGCAGCTTGACTCGTAACACCGGGGAGCTGTTTTTT
CASSLTRNTGELFF
>.|TRBV7-6|TRBJ2-1|TRBD2
TGTGCCAGCAGCTTAGTGTCCTGGACTAGCGGGAGTGTTTGGAATGAGCAGTTCTTC
CASSLVSWTSGSVWNEQFF
>.|TRBV19|TRBJ2-5|.
TGTGCCAGTAGTAAACAGGGTCAAGAGACCCAGTACTTC
CASSKQGQETQYF
>.|TRBV11-1|TRBJ2-5|TRBD1
TGTGCCAGCAGCCCGACAGGGTTTGGCGAGACCCAGTACTTC
CASSPTGFGETQYF
>.|TRBV3-1/TRBV3-2|TRBJ2-7|TRBD2
TGTGCCAGCAGCTCAGGACTAGCGGGAAGTGAGCAGTACTTC
CASSSGLAGSEQYF